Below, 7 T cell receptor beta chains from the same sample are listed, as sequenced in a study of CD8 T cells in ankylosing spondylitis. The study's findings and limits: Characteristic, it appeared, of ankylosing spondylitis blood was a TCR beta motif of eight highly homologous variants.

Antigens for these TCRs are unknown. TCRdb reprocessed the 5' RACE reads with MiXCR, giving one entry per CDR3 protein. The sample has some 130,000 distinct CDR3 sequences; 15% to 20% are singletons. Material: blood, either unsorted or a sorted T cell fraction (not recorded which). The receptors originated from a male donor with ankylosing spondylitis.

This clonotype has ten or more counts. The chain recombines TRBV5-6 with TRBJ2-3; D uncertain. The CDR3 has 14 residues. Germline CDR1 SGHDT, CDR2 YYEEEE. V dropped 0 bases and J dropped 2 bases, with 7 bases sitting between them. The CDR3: CASSLEYNTDTQYF. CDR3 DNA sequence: TGTGCCAGCAGCTTGGAATATAACACAGATACGCAGTATTTT.

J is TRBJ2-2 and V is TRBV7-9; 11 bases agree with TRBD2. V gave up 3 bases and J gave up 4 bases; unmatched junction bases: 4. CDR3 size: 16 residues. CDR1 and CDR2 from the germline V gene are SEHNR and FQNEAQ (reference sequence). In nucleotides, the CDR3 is TGTGCCAGCAGCTTCCCGGGACTAGCGGCCACCGGGGAGCTGTTTTTT. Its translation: CASSFPGLAATGELFF.

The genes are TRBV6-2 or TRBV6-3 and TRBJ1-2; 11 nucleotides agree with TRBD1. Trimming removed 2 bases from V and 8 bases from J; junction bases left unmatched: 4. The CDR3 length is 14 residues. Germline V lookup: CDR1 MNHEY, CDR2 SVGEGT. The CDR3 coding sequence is TGTGCCAGCAGTTACGCGGGACAGGGGGAAGGCTACACCTTC. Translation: CASSYAGQGEGYTF.

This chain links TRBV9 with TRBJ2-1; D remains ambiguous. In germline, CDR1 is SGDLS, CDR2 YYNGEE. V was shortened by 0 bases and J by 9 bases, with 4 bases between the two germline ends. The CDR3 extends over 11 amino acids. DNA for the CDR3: TGTGCCAGCAGCGTAGACGGTGAGCAGTTCTTC. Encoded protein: CASSVDGEQFF.

The CDR3: CASSVWTSGAYNEQFF. The CDR3, as DNA: TGTGCCAGCAGCGTTTGGACTAGCGGGGCCTACAATGAGCAGTTCTTC. The J gene is TRBJ2-1, the V gene TRBV7-3, with 12 positions matching TRBD2. Germline V CDR1 and CDR2: SGHTA, FQGTGA. This CDR3 has 16 amino acids. V shed 5 bases and J 2 bases; nucleotides not matched to a gene: 4.

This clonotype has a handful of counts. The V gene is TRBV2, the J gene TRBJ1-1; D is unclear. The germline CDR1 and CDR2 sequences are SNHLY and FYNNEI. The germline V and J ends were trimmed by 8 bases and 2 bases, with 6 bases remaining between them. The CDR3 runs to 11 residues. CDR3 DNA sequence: TGTGCCAGCGCGTCTAACACTGAAGCTTTCTTT. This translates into CASASNTEAFF. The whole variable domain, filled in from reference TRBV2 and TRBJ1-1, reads EPEVTQTPSHQVTQMGQEVILRCVPISNHLYFYWYRQILGQKVEFLVSFYNNEISEKSEIFDDQFSVERPDGSNFTLKIRSTKLEDSAMYFCASASNTEAFFGQGTRLTVV.

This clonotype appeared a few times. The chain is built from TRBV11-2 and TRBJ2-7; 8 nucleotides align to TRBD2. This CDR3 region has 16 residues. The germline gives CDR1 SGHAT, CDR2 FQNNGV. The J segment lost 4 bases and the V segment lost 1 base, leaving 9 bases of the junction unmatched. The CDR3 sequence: CASSLALGLATYEQYF. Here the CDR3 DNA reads TGTGCCAGCAGCTTAGCCCTCGGACTAGCTACGTACGAGCAGTACTTC. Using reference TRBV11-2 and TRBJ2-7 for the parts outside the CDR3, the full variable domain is EAGVAQSPRYKIIEKRQSVAFWCNPISGHATLYWYQQILGQGPKLLIQFQNNGVVDDSQLPKDRFSAERLKGVDSTLKIQPAKLEDSAVYLCASSLALGLATYEQYFGPGTRLTVT.